One TCR beta chain is described in this entry. What it binds is not known. The entry originates in a study of T-cell memory formation after mild COVID-19. Study-wide findings and caveats: Cross-reactive memory appears to have joined, as suggested by some responding clones showing up in pre-infection memory. Nothing confirmed that second-wave clones peaking on day 37 were specific for SARS-CoV-2.

Via MiXCR, TCRdb re-called the 5' RACE reads, giving one row per CDR3 protein. The sample contains some 120,000 distinct CDR3 sequences, 5% to 6.5% of which appear only once. V shed 6 bases and J shed 3 bases, with 15 bases lying between them. There are 15 residues in the CDR3. CDR1 and CDR2 (germline): MNHEY, SMNVEV (reference sequence). The TCR was taken from an adult woman who had mild COVID-19 (a few samples of this study predate the infection). Cell type and time point are not known. The source material was PBMCs or a T cell subset sorted from them (not recorded which). V and J are TRBV27 and TRBJ1-5; maybe TRBD1 (5 bases). CDR3 loop: CASRGTGVLNQPQHF. The CDR3 region has the DNA TGTGCCAGCAGGGGAACGGGGGTCCTCAATCAGCCCCAGCATTTT.